The 2 T cell receptor beta chains reported below all come from one sample, sequenced in a study of T cell changes during pregnancy in multiple sclerosis (dated by TCRdb to the late 2010s). Receptors were amplified or captured by the immunoSEQ multiplex PCR assay. TCRdb took over this immuneACCESS table, retaining in-frame rearrangements with V and J assigned. Such tables are incomplete; in checked studies, under half of the missing clones stem from an unresolved V gene, and the remainder is unexplained. In this sample the table shows around 100,000 clones, 92% of which occur a single time. Of the sample, less than 2% is held by the ten largest clones. The sequencing used peripheral blood, collected after pregnancy. These receptors came from a female donor with multiple sclerosis, enrolled in a pregnancy study.

The chain has TRBV19 and TRBJ2-2, with D perhaps matching TRBD2 (6 bases). The CDR3 is 15 amino acids. The germline V gene encodes CDR1 LNHDA and CDR2 SQIVND (reference sequence). The V gene lost 7 bases and the J gene lost 1 base, with 13 bases spanning the gap. The CDR3 sequence: CASTRSGLNTGELFF. DNA of the CDR3: TGTGCCAGTACCAGAAGCGGGTTGAACACCGGGGAGCTGTTTTTT.

The genes are TRBV5-1 and TRBJ2-1; no clear D. The CDR3 is 14 residues long. The V gene lost 4 bases and the J gene lost 9 bases, with 17 bases spanning the gap. Germline V gene data show CDR1 as SGHRS and CDR2 as YFSETQ. The CDR3 region is CASSPPDRRGEQFF. The CDR3 DNA is TGCGCCAGCAGCCCCCCTGATAGAAGAGGTGAGCAGTTCTTC.